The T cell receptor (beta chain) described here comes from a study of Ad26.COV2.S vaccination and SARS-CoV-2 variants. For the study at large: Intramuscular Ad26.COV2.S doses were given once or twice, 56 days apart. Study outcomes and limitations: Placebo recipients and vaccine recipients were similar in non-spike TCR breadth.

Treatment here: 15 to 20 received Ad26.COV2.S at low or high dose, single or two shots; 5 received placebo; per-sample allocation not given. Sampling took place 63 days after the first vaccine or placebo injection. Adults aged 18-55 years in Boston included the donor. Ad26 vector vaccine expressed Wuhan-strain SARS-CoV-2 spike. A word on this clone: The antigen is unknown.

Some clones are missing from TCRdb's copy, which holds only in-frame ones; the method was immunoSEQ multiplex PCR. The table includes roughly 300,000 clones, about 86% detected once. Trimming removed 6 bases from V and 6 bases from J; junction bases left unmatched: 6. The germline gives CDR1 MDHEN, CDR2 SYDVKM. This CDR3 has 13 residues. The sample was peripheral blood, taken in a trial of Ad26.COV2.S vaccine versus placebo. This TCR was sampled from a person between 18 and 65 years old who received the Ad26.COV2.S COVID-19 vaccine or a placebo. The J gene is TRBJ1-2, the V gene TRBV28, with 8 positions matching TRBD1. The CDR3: CASSQDRADGYTF. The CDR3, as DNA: TGTGCCAGCAGCCAGGACAGGGCAGATGGCTACACCTTC.